This is a list of T cell receptor beta chains from one sample in a study of cytotoxic CD8 clonotypes in ibrutinib-treated CLL. Sequencing used immunoSEQ multiplex PCR; TCRdb keeps in-frame clones, though not all of them. This sample has 60,000 to 70,000 clones, with approximately 57% found just once. Specimen: PBMCs, collected after 12 months of ibrutinib treatment. The receptors shown here come from a human donor with chronic lymphocytic leukemia. The CDR3 runs from the conserved cysteine through the conserved F or W. The D gene is left open where the match is weak. For some rows the clone size is stated as once, few or many, or as a class when expanded; others skip it.

>many|TRBV18|.|TRBJ2-1
CASSSYGEQFF
TGTGCCAGCTCAAGTTACGGTGAGCAGTTCTTC
>few|TRBV28|.|TRBJ1-4
CASSWSDREGEKLFF
TGTGCCAGCAGTTGGTCCGATAGGGAAGGCGAAAAACTGTTTTTT
>.|TRBV5-1|.|TRBJ1-1
CASSAAGATEAFF
TGCGCCAGCAGCGCGGCAGGGGCTACTGAAGCTTTCTTT
>.|TRBV10-3|.|TRBJ2-5
CAISDQGGRETQYF
TGTGCCATCAGTGACCAGGGAGGTCGAGAGACCCAGTACTTC
>.|TRBV11-2|TRBD1|TRBJ2-3
CASSLRRDRGGDTQYF
TGTGCCAGCAGCCTCCGCCGGGACAGGGGGGGAGATACGCAGTATTTT
>.|TRBV5-6|.|TRBJ1-1
CASSLGHRSGLAFF
TGTGCCAGCAGCTTGGGTCACAGGTCGGGCCTAGCTTTCTTT
>few|TRBV7-8|TRBD1|TRBJ2-2
CASSPPGQYTGELFF
TGTGCCAGCAGCCCCCCGGGACAGTACACCGGGGAGCTGTTTTTT
>once|TRBV5-6|.|TRBJ2-7
CASSHWDVYEQYF
TGTGCCAGCAGCCACTGGGACGTTTACGAGCAGTACTTC
>.|TRBV4-2|.|TRBJ2-1
CASSQERLGSGEQFF
TGTGCCAGCAGCCAAGAAAGGCTAGGATCGGGTGAGCAGTTCTTC
>few|TRBV5-6|.|TRBJ2-5
CASSMGPWEAQYF
TGTGCCAGCAGCATGGGACCCTGGGAAGCCCAGTACTTC
>.|TRBV2|.|TRBJ1-1
CAGSGFGLLNTEAFF
TGTGCCGGGTCAGGCTTTGGACTGTTGAACACTGAAGCTTTCTTT
>.|TRBV27|.|TRBJ2-3
CASSSRWTTRTDTQYF
TGTGCCAGCAGTTCCCGATGGACTACGCGCACAGATACGCAGTATTTT
>.|TRBV2|TRBD1|TRBJ1-2
CASSASTGGPIQSGYTF
TGTGCCAGCAGTGCGTCGACAGGGGGCCCGATCCAGAGTGGCTACACCTTC
>.|TRBV4-1|.|TRBJ1-3
CASSQGIGNTIYF
TGCGCCAGCAGCCAGGGCATTGGAAACACCATATATTTT
>.|TRBV7-2|.|TRBJ2-2
CASSLGHREAANTGELFF
TGTGCCAGCAGCTTAGGGCATCGAGAAGCTGCGAACACCGGGGAGCTGTTTTTT
>.|TRBV7-2|.|TRBJ1-4
CASSLGAQNEKLFF
TGTGCCAGCAGCTTAGGCGCACAGAATGAAAAACTGTTTTTT
>.|TRBV4-1|TRBD2|TRBJ2-7
CASSQVLGLGDDSYEQYF
TGCGCCAGCAGCCAAGTTCTGGGACTAGGGGATGACTCCTACGAGCAGTACTTC
>.|TRBV7-7|TRBD2|TRBJ2-2
CASSLAASGSLGGELFF
TGTGCCAGCAGCTTGGCTGCTAGCGGGAGCTTAGGCGGGGAGCTGTTTTTT
>once|TRBV19|TRBD1|TRBJ2-5
CASSTGQGGPQETQYF
TGTGCCAGTAGTACGGGACAGGGGGGCCCACAAGAGACCCAGTACTTC
>few|TRBV7-8|.|TRBJ2-7
CASRITRGASYEQYF
TGTGCCAGCCGCATTACAAGAGGCGCCTCCTACGAGCAGTACTTC
>.|TRBV19|.|TRBJ2-5
CASSIATPETQYF
TGTGCCAGTAGTATTGCTACCCCAGAGACCCAGTACTTC
>.|TRBV21-1|.|TRBJ2-3
CASSKGTIIAVPGDTQYF
TGTGCCAGCAGCAAAGGGACGATAATAGCAGTGCCGGGAGATACGCAGTATTTT
>once|TRBV28|TRBD2|TRBJ2-2
CASRKGLAHTGELFF
TGTGCCAGCAGAAAAGGACTAGCCCACACCGGGGAGCTGTTTTTT
>few|TRBV15|.|TRBJ2-3
CATSRDLGLGNTQYF
TGTGCCACCAGCAGAGATTTGGGTTTGGGGAATACGCAGTATTTT
>.|TRBV6-5|.|TRBJ2-5
CASSYGPTGVETQYF
TGTGCCAGCAGTTACGGCCCGACAGGAGTGGAGACCCAGTACTTC
>few|TRBV5-1|TRBD2|TRBJ2-4
CASSGGWTSGNRNIQYF
TGCGCCAGCAGCGGGGGCTGGACTAGCGGGAATAGAAACATTCAGTACTTC
>.|TRBV7-9|.|TRBJ2-7
CASSLGDVYEQYF
TGTGCCAGCAGCTTAGGGGACGTCTACGAGCAGTACTTC
>.|TRBV14|.|TRBJ2-2
CASSSRQGKAGELFF
TGTGCCAGCAGCTCAAGGCAAGGAAAAGCCGGGGAGCTGTTTTTT
>few|TRBV5-4|.|TRBJ2-1
CASSLPGNEQFF
TGTGCCAGCAGCTTGCCCGGCAATGAGCAGTTCTTC
>.|TRBV18|TRBD1|TRBJ2-4
CASSPKPPGQGDIQYF
TGTGCCAGCTCACCAAAACCCCCGGGACAGGGGGACATTCAGTACTTC
>.|TRBV13|TRBD2|TRBJ2-5
CASSLGRGGSQTQYF
TGTGCCAGCAGCTTAGGTCGGGGGGGCAGCCAGACCCAGTACTTC
>.|TRBV6-5|.|TRBJ2-3
CASSYSPGDTQYF
TGTGCCAGCAGTTACTCCCCCGGAGATACGCAGTATTTT
>.|TRBV19|TRBD1|TRBJ2-1
CASRDRPYNEQFF
TGTGCCAGCCGGGACAGGCCCTACAATGAGCAGTTCTTC
>few|TRBV19|.|TRBJ2-3
CASSSSQGSITDTQYF
TGTGCCAGTAGTTCATCCCAGGGTAGTATCACAGATACGCAGTATTTT
>.|TRBV28|TRBD1|TRBJ1-5
CAHGPWAGDRQPQHF
TGTGCCCACGGCCCATGGGCGGGGGACAGGCAGCCCCAGCATTTT
>.|TRBV5-6|TRBD2|TRBJ2-1
CASSLVVGASGRLHEQFF
TGTGCCAGCAGCTTGGTAGTTGGGGCTAGCGGGAGATTGCATGAGCAGTTCTTC
>.|TRBV4-1|TRBD1|TRBJ2-1
CASSSQQGLHPYNEQFF
TGCGCCAGCAGCTCCCAACAGGGGTTACATCCCTACAATGAGCAGTTCTTC
>.|TRBV28|.|TRBJ2-5
CASSFSYQETQYF
TGTGCCAGCAGTTTTTCGTACCAAGAGACCCAGTACTTC
>.|TRBV29-1|TRBD1|TRBJ1-2
CSVLDRDNYGYTF
TGCAGCGTTTTGGACAGGGACAACTATGGCTACACCTTC
>.|TRBV19|.|TRBJ1-5
CASRDQSYSNQPQHF
TGTGCCAGTAGGGACCAGTCTTATAGCAATCAGCCCCAGCATTTT
>.|TRBV5-1|.|TRBJ2-7
CASSLGTGAEQYF
TGCGCCAGCAGCTTAGGTACGGGAGCCGAGCAGTACTTC
>.|TRBV19|.|TRBJ2-3
CASRTLGDTQYF
TGTGCCAGTAGGACTCTAGGCGATACGCAGTATTTT
>many|TRBV9|.|TRBJ1-3
CASSVVDTFSGNTIYF
TGTGCCAGCAGCGTAGTCGACACTTTCTCTGGAAACACCATATATTTT
>.|TRBV29-1|.|TRBJ2-1
CSVEGGGTGYNEQFF
TGCAGCGTTGAAGGTGGCGGGACGGGTTACAATGAGCAGTTCTTC
>.|TRBV11-2|.|TRBJ2-3
CASSPGANSAVRQNTQYF
TGTGCCAGCAGCCCCGGGGCGAATAGCGCGGTGAGGCAAAATACGCAGTATTTT
>.|TRBV4-2|.|TRBJ1-1
CASSQGGTPGAEAFF
TGTGCCAGCAGCCAGGGCGGGACTCCTGGCGCTGAAGCTTTCTTT
>.|TRBV18|.|TRBJ1-1
CASSITKVGGVEAFF
TGTGCCAGCTCAATCACCAAAGTAGGGGGGGTTGAAGCTTTCTTT
>.|TRBV11-2|.|TRBJ1-1
CASNVGQGWVGNTEAFF
TGTGCCAGCAATGTGGGGCAGGGATGGGTCGGGAACACTGAAGCTTTCTTT